Each of the 21 T cell receptor beta chains below was sequenced from the same sample in a study of blood T cells in healthy people across ages. The use of a sample-barcoded 5' primer and a J-beta primer mix characterized a second PCR of about 7 to 12 cycles. TCRdb redid the calling of the 5' RACE reads with MiXCR, one entry per CDR3 protein. The sample comprises 1.5 million to 1.9 million distinct CDR3 sequences, approximately 43% of which are singletons, and 4% rests with the top ten. The sequencing input was blood. The origin of the receptors is a woman under 30 in good health.

V gene TRBV5-1 combines with J gene TRBJ2-7; D perhaps matches TRBD1 (6 bases). The CDR3 extends over 15 amino acids. Trimming took off 0 bases at V and 7 bases at J, with 17 bases between the two ends. Germline-derived CDR1 and CDR2 are SGHRS and YFSETQ. The CDR3 protein is CASSLGQVEPNEQYF. Here the CDR3 DNA reads TGCGCCAGCAGCTTGGGACAGGTGGAACCCAATGAGCAGTACTTC.

The chain employs TRBV12-3 or TRBV12-4 and TRBJ1-4; D unclear. This CDR3 region has 16 residues. The germline V and J ends were trimmed by 0 bases and 0 bases, with 8 bases remaining between them. CDR3 DNA sequence: TGTGCCAGCAGTTTAGCTGAACATGCAACTAATGAAAAACTGTTTTTT. Its translation: CASSLAEHATNEKLFF.

The chain couples TRBV7-9 to TRBJ2-7, with 9 bases that match TRBD2. CDR3 length: 15 residues. Trimming removed 4 bases from V and 3 bases from J; junction bases left unmatched: 7. Germline assignment: CDR1 SEHNR and CDR2 FQNEAQ (reference sequence). CDR3 sequence: CASSSIAGVNYEQYF. CDR3 nucleotides: TGTGCCAGCAGCTCTATAGCGGGAGTTAACTACGAGCAGTACTTC.

This clonotype turned up a few times. The chain employs TRBV3-1 and TRBJ2-1; 10 nucleotides match TRBD2. The CDR3 has 16 residues. V was pared by 4 bases and J by 4 bases, with 7 bases of the junction left unmatched. Germline V lookup: CDR1 LGHDT, CDR2 YNNKEL (reference sequence). The CDR3 loop reads CASSLNLAGVYNEQFF. For the CDR3, the DNA is TGTGCCAGCAGCCTAAACCTAGCGGGGGTATACAATGAGCAGTTCTTC.

This clonotype has a handful of counts. This sequence joins TRBV10-3 and TRBJ1-1; possibly TRBD1 for D (6 bases). Germline V gene lookup returns CDR1 ENHRY and CDR2 SYGVKD. This CDR3 region has 15 residues. V lost 3 bases and J 5 bases, leaving 16 bases between the germline ends. CDR3 loop: CAISDVMVGATEAFF. CDR3 bases: TGTGCCATCAGTGATGTCATGGTGGGGGCGACTGAAGCTTTCTTT.

This chain connects TRBV6-2 or TRBV6-3 to TRBJ1-5, with 11 bases identical to TRBD1. The CDR3 totals 17 residues. CDR1 and CDR2 (germline): MNHEY, SVGEGT. V lost 5 bases, J lost 1 base, and 7 bases stayed unmatched. The CDR3 region has the DNA TGTGCCAGCAGTGTTTTCGGACAGGGGGCGAGCAATCAGCCCCAGCATTTT. Its translation: CASSVFGQGASNQPQHF.

The chain uses TRBV3-1 and TRBJ1-1; D perhaps matches TRBD1 (5 bases). This CDR3 region has 16 residues. V lost 1 base and J lost 2, with 14 bases in between. Germline V gene data show CDR1 as LGHDT and CDR2 as YNNKEL (reference sequence). The CDR3 nucleotides are TGTGCCAGCAGCCAAGGTCATGGGGGTACAAACACTGAAGCTTTCTTT. As protein: CASSQGHGGTNTEAFF.

In its sample, this clonotype was seen a few times. The chain combines TRBV9 with TRBJ2-1; 8 bases fit TRBD2. The ends lost 4 bases at V and 4 bases at J; junction bases unmatched: 4. The CDR3 runs to 14 residues. CDR1 and CDR2 from the germline V gene are SGDLS and YYNGEE. The CDR3 DNA sequence: TGTGCCAGCAGCCGGACTAGCCTATACAATGAGCAGTTCTTC. Amino acid sequence: CASSRTSLYNEQFF.

The chain employs TRBV7-9 and TRBJ1-2; D might be TRBD1 (5 bases). Trimming left V 2 bases short and J 4 bases short, with 11 bases between. This CDR3 has 14 residues. In germline, CDR1 is SEHNR, CDR2 FQNEAQ (reference sequence). Here the CDR3 DNA reads TGTGCCAGCAGCTTAAAGCGGGACGGCTATGGCTACACCTTC. Its translation: CASSLKRDGYGYTF.

The CDR3, as DNA: TGTGCCAGCAGCTTAGGGACAGGGAGGAAAGCTTTCTTT. Amino acids: CASSLGTGRKAFF. This rearrangement joins TRBV7-2 to TRBJ1-1; TRBD1 aligns across 8 bases. The CDR3 sequence is 13 residues long. The germline CDR1 and CDR2 sequences are SGHTA and FQGNSA. V shed 1 base, J shed 9 bases, and the junction held 4 bases outside the gene matches. Based on the CDR3 plus reference TRBV7-2 and TRBJ1-1, the full variable domain is GAGVSQSPSNKVTEKGKDVELRCDPISGHTALYWYRQSLGQGLEFLIYFQGNSAPDKSGLPSDRFSAERTGGSVSTLTIQRTQQEDSAVYLCASSLGTGRKAFFGQGTRLTVV.

This chain connects TRBV6-2 or TRBV6-3 to TRBJ1-1, with D maybe TRBD1 (5 bases). Per the germline V gene, CDR1 is MNHEY and CDR2 is SVGEGT. The CDR3 runs to 15 residues. The V end lost 6 bases, the J end lost 1 base, and 15 bases lay between the germline ends. The CDR3 protein is CASSLKWGRNTEAFF. The CDR3 nucleotides read TGTGCCAGCAGCCTGAAATGGGGGAGGAACACTGAAGCTTTCTTT.

This clonotype was detected once. The rearrangement joins TRBV29-1 to TRBJ1-2, with TRBD1 as a possible D gene (5 bases). V lost 7 bases and J lost 8, with 14 bases in between. The CDR3 sequence is 11 residues long. The germline V gene has CDR1 SQVTM and CDR2 ANQGSEA. CDR3 amino acids: CSAGTSRGYTF. The CDR3 DNA reads TGCAGCGCCGGGACCTCTCGCGGCTACACCTTC.

The rearrangement uses TRBV28 and TRBJ2-3; 9 bases align to TRBD1. The trim removed 5 bases at V and 7 bases at J, leaving 7 bases unmatched. The CDR3 covers 14 residues. Germline loops: CDR1 MDHEN, CDR2 SYDVKM. Here the CDR3 DNA reads TGTGCCAGCAGTGTCGGACAGGGGTGGCATACGCAGTATTTT. It is translated as CASSVGQGWHTQYF.

This clonotype was counted between two and nine times. The chain carries TRBV12-3 or TRBV12-4 and TRBJ1-1; maybe TRBD1 (5 bases). Trimming shortened V by 6 bases and J by 3 bases, and 20 bases separated the two germline ends. The CDR3 runs 16 residues. CDR3 DNA: TGTGCCAGCAGCGAAACGGGAACAGGTCGGGACACTGAAGCTTTCTTT. This codes for CASSETGTGRDTEAFF.

This rearrangement joins TRBV6-6 to TRBJ2-2; D may correspond to TRBD1 or TRBD2 (6 bases each). V was pared by 5 bases and J by 2 bases, with 12 bases between. CDR1 MNHNY and CDR2 SVGAGI come from the germline V gene (reference sequence). This CDR3 spans 15 amino acids. This chain's CDR3 is CASSGGQENTGELFF. The CDR3 bases are TGTGCCAGCAGTGGGGGGCAGGAAAACACCGGGGAGCTGTTTTTT.

The J gene is TRBJ2-5, the V gene TRBV29-1, with a tentative D call TRBD1 (5 bases). Germline V gene sequence: CDR1 SQVTM, CDR2 ANQGSEA. V was clipped by 8 bases and J by 11 bases, with 21 bases between them. The CDR3 spans 12 residues. CDR3 sequence (DNA): TGCAGCACGCGCAGGGATTTGAATGAGCAGTACTTC. Residues: CSTRRDLNEQYF.

This clonotype was seen only a few times. This chain links TRBV3-1 with TRBJ2-7, with TRBD2 matching 10 bases. Germline V gene lookup returns CDR1 LGHDT and CDR2 YNNKEL (reference sequence). The CDR3 consists of 15 residues. V was clipped by 1 base and J by 7 bases; unmatched bases: 7. CDR3 nucleotide sequence: TGTGCCAGCAGCCAAGGGACTAGCGGCTACAATGAGCAGTACTTC. As protein: CASSQGTSGYNEQYF.

The gene calls are TRBV10-3 and TRBJ1-4; 7 nucleotides line up with TRBD1. The germline V gene has CDR1 ENHRY and CDR2 SYGVKD. The CDR3 length is 14 residues. J was trimmed by 7 bases and V by 4 bases; bases with no gene match: 6. Here the CDR3 DNA reads TGTGCCATCAGTGCTGGGCAGGGGGGTGAAAAACTGTTTTTT. As protein: CAISAGQGGEKLFF.

The chain combines TRBV6-2 or TRBV6-3 with TRBJ2-1; D may match TRBD1 or TRBD2 (5 bases each). The better agreement between TRBJ2-7 and the DNA end casts doubt on the J call. Per the germline V gene, CDR1 is MNHEY and CDR2 is SVGEGT. The CDR3 sequence is 15 residues long. Here the CDR3 reads CASSDEGPSYNEQYF. CDR3 nucleotides: TGTGCCAGCAGCGACGAGGGACCCTCCTACAATGAGCAGTACTTC.

The V and J genes are TRBV12-3 or TRBV12-4 and TRBJ2-1, with D possibly TRBD1 on 6 matching bases. V lost 7 bases and J lost 4, with 11 bases in between. The CDR3 sequence is 13 residues long. CDR3 DNA: TGTGCCAGCAAGATTGGACAGTACAATGAGCAGTTCTTC. It translates to CASKIGQYNEQFF.

There are a few counts of this clonotype. The chain joins TRBV11-2 to TRBJ2-5, with 10 bases that match TRBD2. The CDR3 spans 18 residues. Germline V lookup: CDR1 SGHAT, CDR2 FQNNGV. J gave up 1 base and V 5 bases, and 13 bases lay outside the gene matches. CDR3 residues: CASSPTLPRTSGQETQYF. Here the CDR3 DNA reads TGTGCCAGCAGCCCAACCCTCCCTCGGACTAGCGGCCAAGAGACCCAGTACTTC.